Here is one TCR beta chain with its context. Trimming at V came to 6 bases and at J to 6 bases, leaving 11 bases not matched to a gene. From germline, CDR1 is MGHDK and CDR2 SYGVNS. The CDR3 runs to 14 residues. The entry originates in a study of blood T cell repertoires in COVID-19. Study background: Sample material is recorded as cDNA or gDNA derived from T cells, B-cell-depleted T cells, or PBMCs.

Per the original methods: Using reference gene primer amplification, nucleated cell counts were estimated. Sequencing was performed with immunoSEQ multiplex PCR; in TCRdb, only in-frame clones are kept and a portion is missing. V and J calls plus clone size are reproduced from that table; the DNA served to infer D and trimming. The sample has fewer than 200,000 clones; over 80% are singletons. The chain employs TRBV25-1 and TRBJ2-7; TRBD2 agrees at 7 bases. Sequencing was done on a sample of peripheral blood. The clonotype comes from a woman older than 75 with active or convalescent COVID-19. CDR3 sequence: CASRFGGGWGEQYF. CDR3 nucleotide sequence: TGTGCCAGCAGGTTTGGCGGGGGATGGGGCGAGCAGTACTTC.